Shown below are 16 T cell receptor beta chains from a single sample sequenced in a study of T cell responses to AZD1222 COVID-19 vaccine. Clones were read by immunoSEQ multiplex PCR, and TCRdb kept only the in-frame ones, dropping some. The top ten hold approximately 3.8% of the sample, which has around 160,000 clones, about 91% seen once. The source was peripheral blood, collected 28 days after the second AZD1222 dose. Source of these receptors: an adult who received the AZD1222 COVID-19 vaccine.

The chain carries TRBV13 and TRBJ2-7; 7 bases are shared with TRBD2. The CDR3 has 13 amino acids. Looked up from germline, CDR1 is PRHDT and CDR2 is FYEKMQ (reference sequence). After removal of 5 bases from V and 3 bases from J, the junction contained 4 bases not matched to a gene. As DNA, the CDR3 is TGTGCCAGCAGCCCCGGGGGGAACTACGAGCAGTACTTC. Amino acids: CASSPGGNYEQYF.

The chain combines TRBV6-2 or TRBV6-3 with TRBJ2-5; 13 nucleotides line up with TRBD2. The CDR3 extends over 17 amino acids. J lost 6 bases, V lost 5 bases, and 12 bases had no gene match. CDR1 is MNHEY, CDR2 SVGEGT, per germline. CDR3 sequence: CASSPLWTSGSGKTQYF. In DNA, the CDR3 is TGTGCCAGCAGTCCCCTCTGGACTAGCGGGAGTGGTAAGACCCAGTACTTC.

The count of this clone is one. The chain is built from TRBV24-1 and TRBJ1-5; no definite D call. The CDR3 totals 10 residues. The V gene's germline CDR1 is KGHDR and CDR2 SFDVKD. The V end was cut by 9 bases, the J end by 3 bases, with 2 bases between. The CDR3 DNA follows: TGTGCCACCCACAATCAGCCCCAGCATTTT. It is translated as CATHNQPQHF.

This clone was found once. V is TRBV3-1 (or the pseudogene TRBV3-2) and J is TRBJ2-7; 7 bases agree with TRBD1. The V gene end was trimmed by 6 bases and the J gene end by 0 bases; junction bases not matched to a gene: 8. Germline V gives CDR1 LGHDT, CDR2 YNNKEL (reference sequence). The CDR3 is 15 residues long. The DNA for the CDR3 is TGTGCCAGCAGTGTAGGGACAGCTAGCTCCTACGAGCAGTACTTC. This codes for CASSVGTASSYEQYF.

J is TRBJ2-2 and V is TRBV7-7; maybe TRBD2 (6 bases). Germline CDR1 reads SSHAT; CDR2 reads FNYEAQ (reference sequence). Trimming took off 7 bases at V and 3 bases at J, with 12 bases between the two ends. The CDR3 length is 14 residues. CDR3 protein: CASTPREDTGELFF. Here the CDR3 DNA reads TGTGCCAGCACCCCCAGGGAGGACACCGGGGAGCTGTTTTTT.

The CDR3 here is CASSSDGSVGETQYF. CDR3 in DNA: TGTGCCAGTAGCTCGGACGGGTCGGTGGGAGAGACCCAGTACTTC. The chain is built from TRBV19 and TRBJ2-5; D remains ambiguous. The CDR3 has 15 amino acids. Germline loops: CDR1 LNHDA, CDR2 SQIVND (reference sequence). V was cut by 6 bases and J by 4 bases, with 18 bases left in between.

Only a few counts were recorded for this clone. The gene calls are TRBV7-9 and TRBJ2-1; D is unclear. V lost 1 base to trimming and J lost 9 bases, with 10 bases between them. The CDR3 contains 13 residues. Looked up from germline, CDR1 is SEHNR and CDR2 is FQNEAQ (reference sequence). The CDR3 DNA follows: TGTGCCAGCAGCTTAGTTTCATCGGGTGAGCAGTTCTTC. Amino acid sequence: CASSLVSSGEQFF.

V is TRBV9 and J is TRBJ2-1, with a tentative D call TRBD1 (8 bases). The CDR3 is 16 amino acids. Germline lookup yields CDR1 SGDLS and CDR2 YYNGEE. V lost 2 bases and J 4 bases, leaving 16 bases between the germline ends. CDR3 nucleotides: TGTGCCAGCAGCGTCAGAGCGGGACAGGATTACAATGAGCAGTTCTTC. Protein product: CASSVRAGQDYNEQFF.

J is TRBJ1-2 and V is TRBV18, with D hard to call. The CDR3 is 15 residues long. Germline-derived CDR1 and CDR2 are KGHSH and LQKENI. With 4 bases removed from V and 3 bases from J, the gap between germline ends came to 15 bases. The CDR3 coding sequence is TGTGCCAGCTCACAGGCGAACCGCCTGGACTATGGCTACACCTTC. Its translation: CASSQANRLDYGYTF.

The chain couples TRBV21-1 to TRBJ2-7; the table's D call TRBD1 went unverified against the DNA. TRBV21-1 has pseudogene status. The CDR3 extends over 14 amino acids. The DNA for the CDR3 is TGTGCCAGCGGAGGGACAGGGCCGCCCTACGAGCAGTACTTC. It is translated as CASGGTGPPYEQYF.

The rearrangement links TRBV19 to TRBJ2-1, with D hard to call. Trimming took off 3 bases at V and 6 bases at J, with 9 bases between the two ends. The CDR3 runs 13 residues. Germline values: CDR1 LNHDA, CDR2 SQIVND (reference sequence). The CDR3 is CASSISDLNEQFF. The CDR3 nucleotides read TGTGCCAGTAGTATCTCGGACCTCAATGAGCAGTTCTTC.

The chain uses TRBV27 and TRBJ1-2, with a possible D match to TRBD1 (6 bases). V gave up 8 bases and J gave up 2 bases, with 9 bases separating them. Germline V gives CDR1 MNHEY, CDR2 SMNVEV (reference sequence). The CDR3 covers 12 residues. CDR3 nucleotide sequence: TGTGCCAGCTCCGACAGGAACTATGGCTACACCTTC. Translation: CASSDRNYGYTF.

This chain connects TRBV11-2 to TRBJ1-1; D is unresolved. The CDR3 covers 14 residues. V lost 5 bases and J 2 bases, leaving 12 bases between the germline ends. Germline-derived CDR1 and CDR2 are SGHAT and FQNNGV. CDR3 amino acids: CASSTRLGNTEAFF. In nucleotides, the CDR3 is TGTGCCAGCAGCACCAGACTGGGTAACACTGAAGCTTTCTTT.

V gene TRBV12-3 or TRBV12-4 combines with J gene TRBJ2-3; D is unclear. The CDR3 has 12 residues. Trimming cost V 5 bases and J 3 bases, with 6 bases left between them. The CDR3 coding sequence is TGTGCCAGCAGTGGGTTAACAGATACGCAGTATTTT. Residues: CASSGLTDTQYF.

V is TRBV30 and J is TRBJ1-2, with D possibly being TRBD1 (6 bases). V lost 4 bases to trimming and J lost 0 bases, with 15 bases between them. This CDR3 has 15 residues. From germline, CDR1 is GTSNPN and CDR2 SVGIG (reference sequence). The CDR3 nucleotides are TGTGCCTGGACCCAGAGGGGGGGAGCTAACTATGGCTACACCTTC. Residues: CAWTQRGGANYGYTF.

The V gene is TRBV5-6, the J gene TRBJ1-5; tentatively, D is TRBD1 (6 bases). V lost 2 bases, J lost 6 bases, and 12 bases lay in between. This CDR3 is built from 14 residues. Germline loops: CDR1 SGHDT, CDR2 YYEEEE. Written as DNA, the CDR3 is TGTGCCAGCAGCTTTTCCGGGGGGGCTCAGCCCCAGCATTTT. Amino acid sequence: CASSFSGGAQPQHF. The whole variable domain, remainder taken from reference TRBV5-6 and TRBJ1-5, is DAGVTQSPTHLIKTRGQQVTLRCSPKSGHDTVSWYQQALGQGPQFIFQYYEEEERQRGNFPDRFSGHQFPNYSSELNVNALLLGDSALYLCASSFSGGAQPQHFGDGTRLSIL.